Each of the 11 T cell receptor beta chains below was sequenced from the same sample in a study of technical replicates of blood from a few donors. Data came from immunoSEQ multiplex PCR; TCRdb stores just in-frame clones and leaves some out. In the table there are 87,000 or so clones, roughly 94% of which are singletons. The sequencing sample was made of T cells isolated from PBMCs. These receptors were taken from a human donor in good health.

V gene TRBV5-1 combines with J gene TRBJ1-1; perhaps TRBD1 as D (5 bases). CDR3 length equals 15 residues. The V end was cut by 4 bases, the J end by 0 bases, with 13 bases between. CDR1 SGHRS and CDR2 YFSETQ come from the germline V gene. CDR3 amino acids: CASSRGYPMNTEAFF. The CDR3 DNA sequence: TGCGCCAGCAGCCGGGGGTACCCGATGAACACTGAAGCTTTCTTT.

This chain joins TRBV6-1 and TRBJ2-3; 7 bases are a match to TRBD2. CDR1 and CDR2 (germline): MNHNS, SASEGT. The CDR3 is made up of 16 amino acids. V lost 2 bases to trimming and J lost 3 bases; unmatched junction nucleotides: 8. CDR3 bases: TGTGCCAGCAGTGAACGGGCGGGGGAGGCTACAGATACGCAGTATTTT. Residues: CASSERAGEATDTQYF.

V and J are TRBV6-1 and TRBJ2-1; no reliable D call. V shed 7 bases and J shed 0 bases, with 10 bases lying between them. Germline V gives CDR1 MNHNS, CDR2 SASEGT. This CDR3 has 14 residues. The DNA of the CDR3 is TGTGCCAGCACGCGGCCCAGCTCCTACAATGAGCAGTTCTTC. This encodes CASTRPSSYNEQFF.

The chain joins TRBV4-1 to TRBJ2-2; perhaps TRBD2 as D (5 bases). The V and J ends lost 1 base and 2 bases respectively, with 11 bases between them. This CDR3 is 16 amino acids long. Germline V gene data show CDR1 as MGHRA and CDR2 as YSYEKL. In nucleotides, the CDR3 is TGCGCCAGCAGCCAAGTTGTTAGCGTTAACACCGGGGAGCTGTTTTTT. This codes for CASSQVVSVNTGELFF.

The chain links TRBV2 to TRBJ2-5; TRBD2 might be the D (6 bases). V was cut by 7 bases and J by 4 bases, with 16 bases left in between. CDR1 and CDR2 (germline): SNHLY, FYNNEI. The CDR3 has 14 amino acids. The CDR3 here is CASNVGGIGETQYF. CDR3 DNA sequence: TGTGCCAGCAACGTTGGCGGGATTGGAGAGACCCAGTACTTC.

V and J are TRBV9 and TRBJ2-2, with D perhaps matching TRBD2 (6 bases). There are 15 residues in the CDR3. With 3 bases removed from V and 4 bases from J, the gap between germline ends came to 13 bases. The germline gives CDR1 SGDLS, CDR2 YYNGEE. In DNA, the CDR3 is TGTGCCAGCAGCGCCACGGACTACCCCACCGGGGAGCTGTTTTTT. Translated: CASSATDYPTGELFF.

The chain uses TRBV30 and TRBJ1-5; a possible D gene is TRBD1 (6 bases). Trimming pared 2 bases from V and 7 bases from J, leaving 21 bases between. The length of the CDR3 is 16 residues. Germline lookup yields CDR1 GTSNPN and CDR2 SVGIG (reference sequence). For the CDR3, the DNA is TGTGCCTGGAGTCGTGGGGTTTCGGGGGGCCGGCAGCCCCAGCATTTT. Residues: CAWSRGVSGGRQPQHF.

The V gene is TRBV5-1, the J gene TRBJ2-7; 7 bases match TRBD1. Trimming at V came to 2 bases and at J to 2 bases, leaving 7 bases not matched to a gene. The CDR3 is 15 amino acids. CDR1 is SGHRS and CDR2 is YFSETQ in the germline V gene. CDR3 nucleotide sequence: TGCGCCAGCAGCTTTTACTCCGGGACAGCCTACGAGCAGTACTTC. Residues: CASSFYSGTAYEQYF.

This clone occurred once. This sequence joins TRBV27 and TRBJ1-4; 7 positions agree with TRBD1. The CDR3 is 15 residues long. J gave up 8 bases and V 3 bases, and 9 bases lay outside the gene matches. Per germline, CDR1 MNHEY and CDR2 SMNVEV (reference sequence). The CDR3 DNA reads TGTGCCAGCAGTTTGGTAGGGGGCGCAGGGGAAAAACTGTTTTTT. The encoded protein is CASSLVGGAGEKLFF.

The chain has TRBV7-3 and TRBJ2-7; D possibly corresponds to TRBD2 (6 bases). Germline CDR1 reads SGHTA; CDR2 reads FQGTGA. The CDR3 spans 13 residues. The ends were cut back, 5 bases at V and 3 bases at J, with 11 bases in the middle. The CDR3 DNA sequence: TGTGCCAGCAGCCGGGACTTTCACTACGAGCAGTACTTC. It specifies CASSRDFHYEQYF.

The DNA of the CDR3 is TGTGCCAGCAGTTGGGGGGCTGGGGCCAACGTCCTGACTTTC. Encoded protein: CASSWGAGANVLTF. The V and J genes are TRBV5-6 and TRBJ2-6; possible D gene TRBD2, 6 bases. The V and J ends lost 5 bases and 2 bases respectively, with 8 bases between them. This CDR3 has 14 amino acids. Germline V gene lookup returns CDR1 SGHDT and CDR2 YYEEEE.